This T cell receptor (beta chain) is drawn from a study of blood T cell repertoires in COVID-19. Losses at the gene ends were 3 bases for V and 2 bases for J; bases not matched to a gene: 6. From germline, CDR1 is LGHDT and CDR2 YNNKEL (reference sequence). This CDR3 is built from 15 residues. In the original analysis: Counts of nucleated cells, estimated from reference gene primer amplification, were obtained. Using immunoSEQ multiplex PCR, the repertoire was profiled, and TCRdb retains in-frame clones only, with some absent. V and J calls and clone size are those listed in that table; D and trimming were worked out from the DNA. The sample holds about 210,000 clones; around 82% are singletons and the top ten take more than 10%.

The genes are TRBV3-1 (or the pseudogene TRBV3-2) and TRBJ1-2, with 7 positions matching TRBD1. The sequenced sample was peripheral blood. The receptor was isolated from a woman aged 40 to 50 with acute or convalescent COVID-19. The CDR3 DNA is TGTGCCAGCAGCCAGCGGGACAGAGAAAACTATGGCTACACCTTC. It yields the protein CASSQRDRENYGYTF.